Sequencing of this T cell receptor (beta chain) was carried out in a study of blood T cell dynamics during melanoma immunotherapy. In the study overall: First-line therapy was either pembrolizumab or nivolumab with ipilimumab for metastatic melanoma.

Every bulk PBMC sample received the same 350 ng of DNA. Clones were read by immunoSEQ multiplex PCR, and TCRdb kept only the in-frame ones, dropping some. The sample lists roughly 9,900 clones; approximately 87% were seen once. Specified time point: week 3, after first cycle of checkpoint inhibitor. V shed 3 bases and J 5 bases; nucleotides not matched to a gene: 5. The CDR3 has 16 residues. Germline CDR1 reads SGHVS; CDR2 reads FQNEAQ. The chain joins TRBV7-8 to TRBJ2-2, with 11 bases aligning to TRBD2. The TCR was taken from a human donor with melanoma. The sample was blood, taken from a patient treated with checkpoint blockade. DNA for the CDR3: TGTGCCAGCAGCTTGCGACTAGCGGGGCAGACCGGGGAGCTGTTTTTT. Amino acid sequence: CASSLRLAGQTGELFF.